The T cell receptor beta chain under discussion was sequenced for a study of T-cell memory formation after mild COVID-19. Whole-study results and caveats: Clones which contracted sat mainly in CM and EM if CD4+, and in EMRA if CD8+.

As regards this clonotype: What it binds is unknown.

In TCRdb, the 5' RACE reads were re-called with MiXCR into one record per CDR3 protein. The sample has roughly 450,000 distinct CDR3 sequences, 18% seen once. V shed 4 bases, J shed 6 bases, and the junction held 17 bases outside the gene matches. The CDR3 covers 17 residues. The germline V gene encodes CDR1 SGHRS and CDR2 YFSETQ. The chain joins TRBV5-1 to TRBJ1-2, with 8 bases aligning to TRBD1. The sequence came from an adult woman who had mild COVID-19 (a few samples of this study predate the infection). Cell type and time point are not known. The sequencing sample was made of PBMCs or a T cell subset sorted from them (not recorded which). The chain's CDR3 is CASSVGTGQTPGDGYTF. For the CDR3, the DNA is TGCGCCAGCAGCGTCGGGACAGGACAGACCCCTGGGGATGGCTACACCTTC.